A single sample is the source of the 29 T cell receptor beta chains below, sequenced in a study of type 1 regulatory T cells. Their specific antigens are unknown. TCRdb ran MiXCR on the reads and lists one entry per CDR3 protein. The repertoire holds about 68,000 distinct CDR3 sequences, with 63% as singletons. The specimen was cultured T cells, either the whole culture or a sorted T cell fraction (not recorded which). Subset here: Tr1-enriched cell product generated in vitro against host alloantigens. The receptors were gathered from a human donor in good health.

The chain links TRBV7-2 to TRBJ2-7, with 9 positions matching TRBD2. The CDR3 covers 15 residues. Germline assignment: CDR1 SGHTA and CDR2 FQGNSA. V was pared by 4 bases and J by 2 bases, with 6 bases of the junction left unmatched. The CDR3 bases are TGTGCCAGCAGCTCCTTTGCGGGAGGGACCTACGAGCAGTACTTC. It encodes CASSSFAGGTYEQYF.

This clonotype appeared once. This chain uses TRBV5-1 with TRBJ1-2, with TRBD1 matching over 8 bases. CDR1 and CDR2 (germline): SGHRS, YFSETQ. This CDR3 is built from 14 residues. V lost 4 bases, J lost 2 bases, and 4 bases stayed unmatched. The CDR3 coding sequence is TGCGCCAGCAGCCCGGACAGGGAGAACTATGGCTACACCTTC. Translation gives CASSPDRENYGYTF.

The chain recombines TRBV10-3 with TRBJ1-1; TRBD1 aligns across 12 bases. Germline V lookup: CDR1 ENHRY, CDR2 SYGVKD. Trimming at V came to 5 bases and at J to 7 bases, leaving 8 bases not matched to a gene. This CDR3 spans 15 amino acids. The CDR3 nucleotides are TGTGCCATCAGTCCCGGGACAGGGGGCGCAGGTGAAGCTTTCTTT. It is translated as CAISPGTGGAGEAFF.

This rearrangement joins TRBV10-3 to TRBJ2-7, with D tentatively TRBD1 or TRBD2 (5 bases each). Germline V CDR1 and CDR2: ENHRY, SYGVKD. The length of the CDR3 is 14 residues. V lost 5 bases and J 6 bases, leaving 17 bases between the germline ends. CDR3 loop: CAISLTEGSIEQYF. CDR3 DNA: TGTGCCATCAGTCTGACAGAGGGATCGATCGAGCAGTACTTC.

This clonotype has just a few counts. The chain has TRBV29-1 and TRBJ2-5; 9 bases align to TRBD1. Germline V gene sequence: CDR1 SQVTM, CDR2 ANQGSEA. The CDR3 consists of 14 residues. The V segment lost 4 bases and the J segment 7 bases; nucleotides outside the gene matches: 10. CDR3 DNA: TGCAGCGTTGTTAGGACAGGGGCATCGGGGACCCAGTACTTC. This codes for CSVVRTGASGTQYF.

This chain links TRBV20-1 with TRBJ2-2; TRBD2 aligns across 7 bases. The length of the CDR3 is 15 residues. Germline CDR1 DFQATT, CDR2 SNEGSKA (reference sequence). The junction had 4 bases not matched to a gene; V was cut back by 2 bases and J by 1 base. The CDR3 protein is CSARPPGGNTGELFF. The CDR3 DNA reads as TGCAGTGCTAGACCCCCGGGGGGGAACACCGGGGAGCTGTTTTTT.

The CDR3 DNA follows: TGTGCCAGCAGCTTATGGGGGGCTAGCACCTACAATGAGCAGTTCTTC. It translates to CASSLWGASTYNEQFF. The chain uses TRBV7-3 and TRBJ2-1; either TRBD1 or TRBD2 may supply D (6 bases each). CDR1 SGHTA and CDR2 FQGTGA come from the germline V gene. V was trimmed by 2 bases and J by 2 bases, leaving 13 bases between them. The CDR3 loop spans 16 amino acids.

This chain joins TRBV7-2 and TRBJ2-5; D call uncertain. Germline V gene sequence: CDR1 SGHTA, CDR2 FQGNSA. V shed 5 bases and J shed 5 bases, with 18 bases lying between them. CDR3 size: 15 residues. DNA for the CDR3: TGTGCCAGCAGCCCTTCTCGAGGCAGGACGGAGACCCAGTACTTC. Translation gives CASSPSRGRTETQYF.

The CDR3 nucleotides read TGTGCCACCAGTCTAGGGGGACAGGGGTCGTCAGATACGCAGTATTTT. It yields the protein CATSLGGQGSSDTQYF. This chain connects TRBV24-1 to TRBJ2-3; 10 positions match TRBD1. The germline V gene encodes CDR1 KGHDR and CDR2 SFDVKD. There are 16 residues in the CDR3. The J segment lost 4 bases and the V segment lost 6 bases, leaving 9 bases of the junction unmatched.

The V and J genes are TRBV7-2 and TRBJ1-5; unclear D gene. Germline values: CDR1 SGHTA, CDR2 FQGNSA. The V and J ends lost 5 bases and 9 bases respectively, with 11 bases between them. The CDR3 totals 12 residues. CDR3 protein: CASSPRVGPQHF. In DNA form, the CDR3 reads TGTGCCAGCAGCCCTCGAGTCGGGCCCCAGCATTTT.

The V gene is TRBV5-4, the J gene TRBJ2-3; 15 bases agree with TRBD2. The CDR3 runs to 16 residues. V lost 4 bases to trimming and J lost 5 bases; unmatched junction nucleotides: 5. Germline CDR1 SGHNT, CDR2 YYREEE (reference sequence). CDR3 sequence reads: CASSPRTSGGEDTQYF. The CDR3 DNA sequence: TGTGCCAGCAGCCCGAGGACTAGCGGGGGGGAAGATACGCAGTATTTT.

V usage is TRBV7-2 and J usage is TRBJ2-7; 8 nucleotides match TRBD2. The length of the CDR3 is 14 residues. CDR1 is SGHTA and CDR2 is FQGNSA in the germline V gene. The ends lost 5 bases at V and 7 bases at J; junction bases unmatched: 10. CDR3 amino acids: CASSTRAGAWEQYF. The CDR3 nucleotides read TGTGCCAGCAGCACTCGAGCGGGAGCTTGGGAGCAGTACTTC.

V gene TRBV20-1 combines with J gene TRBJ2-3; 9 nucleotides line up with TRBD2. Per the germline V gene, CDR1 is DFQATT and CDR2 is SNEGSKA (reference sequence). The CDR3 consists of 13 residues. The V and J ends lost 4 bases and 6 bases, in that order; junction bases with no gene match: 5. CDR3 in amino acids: CSANSGGGDTQYF. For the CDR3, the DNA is TGCAGTGCTAATAGCGGGGGAGGCGATACGCAGTATTTT.

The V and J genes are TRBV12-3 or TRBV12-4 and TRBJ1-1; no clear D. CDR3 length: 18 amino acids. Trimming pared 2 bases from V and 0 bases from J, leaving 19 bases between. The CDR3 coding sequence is TGTGCCAGCAGTTTAAGGGTGCGAGGGCTGGGGATGAACACTGAAGCTTTCTTT. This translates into CASSLRVRGLGMNTEAFF.

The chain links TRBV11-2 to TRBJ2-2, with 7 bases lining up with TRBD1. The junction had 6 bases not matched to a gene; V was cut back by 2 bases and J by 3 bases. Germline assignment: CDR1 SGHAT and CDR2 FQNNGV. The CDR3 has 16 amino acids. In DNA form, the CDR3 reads TGTGCCAGCAGCTTATATCAGGGGGTCGACACCGGGGAGCTGTTTTTT. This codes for CASSLYQGVDTGELFF.

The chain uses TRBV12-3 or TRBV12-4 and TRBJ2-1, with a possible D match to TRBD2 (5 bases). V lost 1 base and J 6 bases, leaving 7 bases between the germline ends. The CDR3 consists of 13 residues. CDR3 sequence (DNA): TGTGCCAGCAGTTTAGTGGGGAGCAATGAGCAGTTCTTC. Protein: CASSLVGSNEQFF.

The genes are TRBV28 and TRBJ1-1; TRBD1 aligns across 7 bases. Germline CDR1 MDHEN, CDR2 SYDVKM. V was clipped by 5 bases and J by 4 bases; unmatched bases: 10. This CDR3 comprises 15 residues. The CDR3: CASSQTQGWSTEAFF. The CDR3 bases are TGTGCCAGCAGTCAGACACAGGGGTGGAGCACTGAAGCTTTCTTT. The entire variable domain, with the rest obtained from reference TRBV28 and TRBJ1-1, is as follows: DVKVTQSSRYLVKRTGEKVFLECVQDMDHENMFWYRQDPGLGLRLIYFSYDVKMKEKGDIPEGYSVSREKKERFSLILESASTNQTSMYLCASSQTQGWSTEAFFGQGTRLTVV.

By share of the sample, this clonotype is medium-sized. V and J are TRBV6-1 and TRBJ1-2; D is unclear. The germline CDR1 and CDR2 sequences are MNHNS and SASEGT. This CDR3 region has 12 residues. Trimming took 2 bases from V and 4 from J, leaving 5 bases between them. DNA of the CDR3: TGTGCCAGCAGTGAATCGGCCTATGGCTACACCTTC. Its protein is CASSESAYGYTF.

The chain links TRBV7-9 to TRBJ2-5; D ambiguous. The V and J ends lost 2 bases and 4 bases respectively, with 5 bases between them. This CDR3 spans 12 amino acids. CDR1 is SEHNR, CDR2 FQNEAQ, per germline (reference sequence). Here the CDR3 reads CASSLIPETQYF. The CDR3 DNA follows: TGTGCCAGCAGCTTAATCCCAGAGACCCAGTACTTC.

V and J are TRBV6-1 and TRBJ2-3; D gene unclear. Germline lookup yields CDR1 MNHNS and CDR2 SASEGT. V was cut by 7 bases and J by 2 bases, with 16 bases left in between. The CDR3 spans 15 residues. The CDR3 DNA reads TGTGCCAGCAACGAGGAAGGAACCCCCACAGATACGCAGTATTTT. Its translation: CASNEEGTPTDTQYF.

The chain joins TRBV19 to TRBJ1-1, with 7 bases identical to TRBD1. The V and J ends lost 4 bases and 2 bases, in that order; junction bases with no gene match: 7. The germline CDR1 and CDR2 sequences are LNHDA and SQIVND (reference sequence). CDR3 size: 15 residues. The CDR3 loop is CASSKRDRDNTEAFF. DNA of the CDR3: TGTGCCAGTAGTAAAAGGGACAGAGACAACACTGAAGCTTTCTTT. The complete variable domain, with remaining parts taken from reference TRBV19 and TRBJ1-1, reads DGGITQSPKYLFRKEGQNVTLSCEQNLNHDAMYWYRQDPGQGLRLIYYSQIVNDFQKGDIAEGYSVSREKKESFPLTVTSAQKNPTAFYLCASSKRDRDNTEAFFGQGTRLTVV.

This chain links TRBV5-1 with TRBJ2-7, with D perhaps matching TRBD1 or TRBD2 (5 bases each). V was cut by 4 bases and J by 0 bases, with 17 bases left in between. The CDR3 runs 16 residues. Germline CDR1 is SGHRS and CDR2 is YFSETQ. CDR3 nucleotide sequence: TGCGCCAGCAGCGTCCAAGCCGGGACGGCCTCCTACGAGCAGTACTTC. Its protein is CASSVQAGTASYEQYF.

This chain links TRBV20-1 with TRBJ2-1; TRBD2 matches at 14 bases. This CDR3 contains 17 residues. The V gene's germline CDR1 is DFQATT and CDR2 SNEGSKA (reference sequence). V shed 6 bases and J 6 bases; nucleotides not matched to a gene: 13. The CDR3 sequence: CSALDRLAGGPANEQFF. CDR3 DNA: TGCAGTGCCCTCGACCGACTAGCGGGAGGGCCGGCCAATGAGCAGTTCTTC.

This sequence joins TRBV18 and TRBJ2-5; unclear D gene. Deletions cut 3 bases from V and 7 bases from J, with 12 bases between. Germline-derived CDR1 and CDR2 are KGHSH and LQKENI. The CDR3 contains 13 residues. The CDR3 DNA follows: TGTGCCAGCTCACCGGACCTCCTGGGGACCCAGTACTTC. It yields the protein CASSPDLLGTQYF.

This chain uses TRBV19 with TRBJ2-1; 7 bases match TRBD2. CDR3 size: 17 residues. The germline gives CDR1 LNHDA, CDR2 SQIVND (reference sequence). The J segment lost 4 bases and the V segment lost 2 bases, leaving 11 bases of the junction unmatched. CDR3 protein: CASSISQGGSLYNEQFF. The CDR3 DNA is TGTGCCAGTAGTATATCTCAGGGAGGGAGTCTTTACAATGAGCAGTTCTTC.

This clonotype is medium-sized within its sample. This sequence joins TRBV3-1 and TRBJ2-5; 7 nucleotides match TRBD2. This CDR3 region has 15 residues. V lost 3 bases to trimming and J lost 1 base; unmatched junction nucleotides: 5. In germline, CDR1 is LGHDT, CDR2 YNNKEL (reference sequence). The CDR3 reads CASSQMGGIQETQYF. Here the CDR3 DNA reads TGTGCCAGCAGCCAGATGGGGGGGATCCAAGAGACCCAGTACTTC.

CDR3 bases: TGCAGTGCTGGTCCGGGCTCCTACGAGCAGTACTTC. Protein sequence: CSAGPGSYEQYF. The V gene is TRBV20-1, the J gene TRBJ2-7; D is unresolved. Germline V gives CDR1 DFQATT, CDR2 SNEGSKA (reference sequence). With 5 bases removed from V and 0 bases from J, the gap between germline ends came to 8 bases. CDR3 size: 12 residues.

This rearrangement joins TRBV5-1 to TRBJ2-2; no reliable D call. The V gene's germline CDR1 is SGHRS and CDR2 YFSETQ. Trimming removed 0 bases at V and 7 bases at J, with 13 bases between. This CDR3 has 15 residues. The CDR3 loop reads CASSLGSALIGELFF. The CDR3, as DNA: TGCGCCAGCAGCTTGGGGTCAGCGTTGATCGGGGAGCTGTTTTTT.

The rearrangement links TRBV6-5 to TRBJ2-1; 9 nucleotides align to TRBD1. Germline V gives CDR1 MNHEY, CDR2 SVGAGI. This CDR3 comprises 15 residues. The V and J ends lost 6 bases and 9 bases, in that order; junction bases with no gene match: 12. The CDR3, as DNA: TGTGCCAGCAGGGCCAGGACAGGGGTTGAGGGTGAGCAGTTCTTC. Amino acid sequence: CASRARTGVEGEQFF.